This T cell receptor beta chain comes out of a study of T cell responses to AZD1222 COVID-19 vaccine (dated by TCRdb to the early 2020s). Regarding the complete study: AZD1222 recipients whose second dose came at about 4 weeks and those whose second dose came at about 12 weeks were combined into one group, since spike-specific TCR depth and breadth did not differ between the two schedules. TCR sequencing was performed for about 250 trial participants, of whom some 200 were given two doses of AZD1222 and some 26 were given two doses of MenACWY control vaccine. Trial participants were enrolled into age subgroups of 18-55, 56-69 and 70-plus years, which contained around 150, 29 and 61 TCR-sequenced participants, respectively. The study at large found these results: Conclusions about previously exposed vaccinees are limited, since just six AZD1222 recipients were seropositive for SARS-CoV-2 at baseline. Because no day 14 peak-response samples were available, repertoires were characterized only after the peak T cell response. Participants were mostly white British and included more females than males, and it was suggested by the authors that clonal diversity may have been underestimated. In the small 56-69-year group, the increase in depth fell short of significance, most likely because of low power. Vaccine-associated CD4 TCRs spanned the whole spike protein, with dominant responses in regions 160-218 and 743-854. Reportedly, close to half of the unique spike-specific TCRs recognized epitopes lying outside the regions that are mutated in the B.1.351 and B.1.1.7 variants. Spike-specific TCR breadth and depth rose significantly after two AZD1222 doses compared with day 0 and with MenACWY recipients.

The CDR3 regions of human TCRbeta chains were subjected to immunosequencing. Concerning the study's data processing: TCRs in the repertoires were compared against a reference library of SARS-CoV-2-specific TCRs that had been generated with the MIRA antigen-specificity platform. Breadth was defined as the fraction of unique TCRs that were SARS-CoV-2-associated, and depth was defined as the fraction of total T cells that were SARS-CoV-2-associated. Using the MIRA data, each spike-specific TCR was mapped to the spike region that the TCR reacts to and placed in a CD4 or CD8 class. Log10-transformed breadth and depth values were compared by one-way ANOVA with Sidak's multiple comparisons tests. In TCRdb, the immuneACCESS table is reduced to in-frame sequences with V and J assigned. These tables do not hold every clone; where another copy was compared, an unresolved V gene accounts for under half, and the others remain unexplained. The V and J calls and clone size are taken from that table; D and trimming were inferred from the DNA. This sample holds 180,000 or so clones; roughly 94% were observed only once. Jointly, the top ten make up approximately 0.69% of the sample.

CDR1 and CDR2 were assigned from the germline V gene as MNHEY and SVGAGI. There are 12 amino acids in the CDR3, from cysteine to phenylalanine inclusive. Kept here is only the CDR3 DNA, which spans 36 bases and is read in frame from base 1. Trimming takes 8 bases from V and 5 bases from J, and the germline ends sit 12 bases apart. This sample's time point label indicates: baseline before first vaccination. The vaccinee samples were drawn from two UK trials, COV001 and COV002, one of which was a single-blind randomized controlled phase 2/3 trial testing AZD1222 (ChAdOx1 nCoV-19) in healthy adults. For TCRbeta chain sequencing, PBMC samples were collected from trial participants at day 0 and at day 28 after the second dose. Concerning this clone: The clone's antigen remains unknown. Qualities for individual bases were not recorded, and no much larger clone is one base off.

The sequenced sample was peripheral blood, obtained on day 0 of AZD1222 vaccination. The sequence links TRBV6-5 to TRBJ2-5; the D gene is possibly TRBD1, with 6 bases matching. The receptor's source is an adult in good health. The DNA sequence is TGTGCCAGCGGCCGACAGGAGGAGACCCAGTACTTC. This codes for CASGRQEETQYF.